Described below is a single TCR beta chain sequence and its context. Antigen: not known. This specimen belongs to a study of prognosis after radiotherapy for stage I lung cancer. About the research overall: About 14 patients presented with newly diagnosed primary stage I lung tumors, and five or six carried oligometastatic NSCLC following surgical resection of the primary tumor. Patient ages ran from about 53 to 95, with a median of approximately 69 years, and the group had about a dozen men and roughly six women.

CDR1 MNHNS and CDR2 SASEGT come from the germline V gene. Between the trimmed V and J ends, which lost 6 bases and 0 bases, there was a span of 13 bases. This CDR3 region has 15 residues. Study findings and constraints: A determination of whether the expanded TCR clones were tumor-specific was not made. Lower Shannon entropy after stereotactic body radiation therapy was observed in patients who went on to develop distant metastases.

Multiplex PCR in two rounds served to amplify TCR beta CDR3 from genomic DNA. Primers were specific to each TRBV and TRBJ gene in first-round PCR. TCRdb passed the multiplex PCR reads through MiXCR, listing each CDR3 protein once. Among approximately 51,000 distinct CDR3 sequences listed, about 32% were seen once. This sample comprised PBMCs, obtained before or after stereotactic body radiation therapy (not recorded which). This chain links TRBV6-1 with TRBJ2-3; possibly TRBD2 for D (6 bases). This receptor was taken from a donor aged 50 or older with non-small cell lung cancer. CDR3 in DNA: TGTGCCAGCAGCGTAACGGAGGGGAGCACAGATACGCAGTATTTT. Amino acids: CASSVTEGSTDTQYF.